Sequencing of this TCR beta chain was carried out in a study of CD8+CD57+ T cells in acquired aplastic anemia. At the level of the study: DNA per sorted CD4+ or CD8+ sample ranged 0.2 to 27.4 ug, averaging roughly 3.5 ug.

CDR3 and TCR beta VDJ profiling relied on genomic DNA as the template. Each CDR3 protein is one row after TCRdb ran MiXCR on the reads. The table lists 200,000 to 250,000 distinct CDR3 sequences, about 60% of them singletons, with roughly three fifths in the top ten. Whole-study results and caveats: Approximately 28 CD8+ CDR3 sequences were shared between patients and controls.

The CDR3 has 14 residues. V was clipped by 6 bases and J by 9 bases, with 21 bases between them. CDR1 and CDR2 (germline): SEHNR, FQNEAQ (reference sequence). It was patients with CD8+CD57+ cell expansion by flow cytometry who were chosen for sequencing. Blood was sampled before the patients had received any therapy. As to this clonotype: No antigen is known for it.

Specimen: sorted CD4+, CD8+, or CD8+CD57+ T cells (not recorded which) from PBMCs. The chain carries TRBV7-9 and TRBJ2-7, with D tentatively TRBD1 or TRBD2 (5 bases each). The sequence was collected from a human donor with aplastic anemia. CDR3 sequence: CASSDPGNMGVQYF. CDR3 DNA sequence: TGTGCCAGCAGTGACCCCGGGAATATGGGGGTGCAGTACTTC.